The source of this TCR beta chain is a study of identical twins. From the 5' RACE reads, TCRdb called clonotypes with MiXCR, one entry per CDR3 protein. The sample shows about 280,000 distinct CDR3 sequences, more than 6.5% of them seen only once. This clonotype was seen only a few times. This CDR3 has 16 residues. Germline CDR1 MDHEN, CDR2 SYDVKM. Trimming stripped 8 bases from V and 0 bases from J, with 14 bases between. These data were also reused for a study on yellow fever vaccine responses in identical twins.

The chain recombines TRBV28 with TRBJ2-6; tentative D call: TRBD2 (6 bases). The sequencing sample was made of memory (CD45RO+) T cells sorted from blood. The sequence was obtained from a woman younger than 35 in good health. The CDR3 bases are TGTGCCAGCCAAGGAGGGATCCCCTCTGGGGCCAACGTCCTGACTTTC. It yields the protein CASQGGIPSGANVLTF.